The 9 T cell receptor beta chains below were found in one sample sequenced in a study of radiation and T cells in renal cell carcinoma. Treatment in this sample: 15 Gy SBRT to primary tumor, nephrectomy 4 weeks later. Assay: immunoSEQ multiplex PCR; the TCRdb copy retains only in-frame clones and omits some. This table has under 20,000 clones, just over 60% appearing once. The starting material was tumor tissue, obtained from a patient whose treatment included radiotherapy and nephrectomy. These receptors all come from a woman between 65 and 79 years old with renal cell carcinoma.

This clone came up a few times. The V call is TRBV7-3, the J call TRBJ1-3; the D is unclear. The CDR3 totals 15 residues. Per the germline V gene, CDR1 is SGHTA and CDR2 is FQGTGA. V lost 6 bases, J lost 3 bases, and 15 bases lay in between. CDR3 in amino acids: CASSRGGGNGNTIYF. The CDR3 region has the DNA TGTGCCAGCAGTCGGGGTGGAGGGAATGGAAACACCATATATTTT.

The chain has TRBV7-8 and TRBJ2-3, with TRBD1 as a possible D gene (6 bases). CDR3 size: 16 residues. Deletions cut 2 bases from V and 1 base from J, with 13 bases between. CDR1 and CDR2 from the germline V gene are SGHVS and FQNEAQ. The CDR3: CASSLSRGSRTDTQYF. Here the CDR3 DNA reads TGTGCCAGCAGCTTAAGTAGGGGGTCCCGCACAGATACGCAGTATTTT.

In DNA form, the CDR3 reads TGTGCCAGCAGACTACAGGGTGACACTGAAGCTTTCTTT. Its protein is CASRLQGDTEAFF. V is TRBV25-1 and J is TRBJ1-1; D perhaps matches TRBD1 (6 bases). V was pared by 6 bases and J by 3 bases, with 11 bases between. The CDR3 loop spans 13 amino acids. CDR1 MGHDK and CDR2 SYGVNS come from the germline V gene.

The rearrangement uses TRBV6-1 and TRBJ1-6; 8 nucleotides align to TRBD1. Germline V gives CDR1 MNHNS, CDR2 SASEGT. V was clipped by 1 base and J by 7 bases; unmatched bases: 6. CDR3 size: 16 residues. CDR3 region: CASSEETGTGNSPLHF. CDR3 DNA sequence: TGTGCCAGCAGTGAAGAGACCGGGACAGGAAATTCACCCCTCCACTTT.

The J gene is TRBJ2-1, the V gene TRBV11-1, with 13 bases lining up with TRBD2. The length of the CDR3 is 18 residues. Germline-derived CDR1 and CDR2 are SGHAT and FQDESV (reference sequence). Trimming at V came to 2 bases and at J to 3 bases, leaving 7 bases not matched to a gene. The CDR3 coding sequence is TGTGCCAGCAGCTTAAGGGCACTAGCGGGGGGGAGCTACAATGAGCAGTTCTTC. This gives the protein CASSLRALAGGSYNEQFF.

There are a few counts of this clone. The chain uses TRBV7-2 and TRBJ1-6; 7 bases are shared with TRBD1. This CDR3 region has 15 residues. Per germline, CDR1 SGHTA and CDR2 FQGNSA. The ends lost 6 bases at V and 13 bases at J; junction bases unmatched: 15. CDR3 region: CASRPGQRNHNPLHF. CDR3 coding DNA: TGTGCCAGCAGACCGGGACAGCGAAATCATAATCCCCTCCACTTT.

This clone has only one observation. The chain uses TRBV28 and TRBJ2-5, with D uncertain. The CDR3 has 13 residues. The ends were cut back, 10 bases at V and 3 bases at J, with 15 bases in the middle. Germline-derived CDR1 and CDR2 are MDHEN and SYDVKM. CDR3 coding DNA: TGTGCCACTTACGGAGACGCTAAAGAGACCCAGTACTTC. This sequence encodes CATYGDAKETQYF.

The V gene is TRBV28, the J gene TRBJ1-1, with TRBD1 matching over 8 bases. Trimming removed 5 bases from V and 4 bases from J; junction bases left unmatched: 3. Germline CDR1 is MDHEN and CDR2 is SYDVKM. The CDR3 is made up of 13 amino acids. The CDR3 DNA follows: TGTGCCAGCAGTCCCGACAGGGGCACTGAAGCTTTCTTT. Translated, it gives CASSPDRGTEAFF. Combining the CDR3 with reference TRBV28 and TRBJ1-1 gives the whole variable domain DVKVTQSSRYLVKRTGEKVFLECVQDMDHENMFWYRQDPGLGLRLIYFSYDVKMKEKGDIPEGYSVSREKKERFSLILESASTNQTSMYLCASSPDRGTEAFFGQGTRLTVV.

The chain couples TRBV7-2 to TRBJ2-5; 8 bases fit TRBD1. The CDR3 is 14 residues long. The V gene end was trimmed by 4 bases and the J gene end by 5 bases; junction bases not matched to a gene: 6. Germline CDR1 and CDR2: SGHTA and FQGNSA. CDR3 DNA sequence: TGTGCCAGCAGCTCCCCCAGGGGGCGGGAGACCCAGTACTTC. Encoded protein: CASSSPRGRETQYF.